The 17 T cell receptor beta chains below all came from one sample that was sequenced in a study of early T cells in non-severe SARS-CoV-2 infection. Via MiXCR, TCRdb re-called the 5' RACE reads, giving one row per CDR3 protein. Here the sample spans fewer than 40,000 distinct CDR3 sequences, 4.5% to 6% being singletons. The sequenced material came from whole blood. Source of these receptors: an adult who was a healthcare worker with PCR-confirmed SARS-CoV-2 infection or an uninfected control (not recorded which).

Ten or more counts support this clonotype. One junction end does not reproduce the germline sequence, and a read error may be involved. The genes are TRBV10-2 and TRBJ1-1; unclear D gene. The CDR3 totals 15 residues. The germline V gene has CDR1 WSHSY and CDR2 SAAADI. The CDR3 DNA reads TGCGCCAGCAGTGAGTCTGCGGTCGGAGGGTTCGATTTCTACTTT. This gives the protein CASSESAVGGFDFYF.

This clonotype was detected many times. This chain links TRBV7-3 with TRBJ2-2; no definite D call. CDR1 and CDR2 from the germline V gene are SGHTA and FQGTGA. Trimming pared 2 bases from V and 0 bases from J, leaving 10 bases between. CDR3 length equals 16 residues. CDR3 sequence (DNA): TGTGCCAGCAGCTTATATGTGACGTCGAACACCGGGGAGCTGTTTTTT. Encoded protein: CASSLYVTSNTGELFF.

This clonotype was recorded a few times. V is TRBV7-2 and J is TRBJ2-1; 14 nucleotides match TRBD2. The CDR3 runs 17 residues. Germline CDR1 and CDR2: SGHTA and FQGNSA. J lost 6 bases, V lost 5 bases, and 9 bases had no gene match. Here the CDR3 DNA reads TGTGCCAGCAGCCCTAAGGGACTAGCGGGAGTGGGCAATGAGCAGTTCTTC. This encodes CASSPKGLAGVGNEQFF.

In this sample, this clonotype turned up many times. The chain joins TRBV28 to TRBJ2-7; tentatively, D is TRBD2 (6 bases). The CDR3 sequence is 17 residues long. The V gene's germline CDR1 is MDHEN and CDR2 SYDVKM. V lost 8 bases and J lost 5, with 28 bases in between. CDR3 DNA sequence: TGTGCCAGCGGACAAGACCGGGGCAGGGACTTGGTTCACGAGCAGTACTTC. This sequence encodes CASGQDRGRDLVHEQYF.

The sample holds many counts of this clonotype. The V and J genes are TRBV11-2 and TRBJ2-7; D uncertain. Germline-derived CDR1 and CDR2 are SGHAT and FQNNGV. The CDR3 is 11 residues long. Trimming took off 0 bases at V and 4 bases at J, with 1 base between the two ends. This chain's CDR3 is CASSLEYEQYF. The CDR3 nucleotides read TGTGCCAGCAGCTTAGAGTACGAGCAGTACTTC.

This clonotype was counted a few times. The chain has TRBV20-1 and TRBJ2-2; no clear D. The V gene lost 6 bases and the J gene lost 2 bases, with 10 bases spanning the gap. CDR3 length: 13 residues. Germline V gene lookup returns CDR1 DFQATT and CDR2 SNEGSKA (reference sequence). CDR3 sequence: CSAGNVNTGELFF. For the CDR3, the DNA is TGCAGTGCGGGAAACGTAAACACCGGGGAGCTGTTTTTT.

This clonotype was picked up many times. The CDR3: CASRPPWTRGNEQFF. The CDR3 region has the DNA TGTGCCAGCAGACCCCCGTGGACGCGGGGCAATGAGCAGTTCTTC. V usage is TRBV28 and J usage is TRBJ2-1, with D perhaps matching TRBD2 (6 bases). Trimming removed 6 bases at V and 6 bases at J, with 18 bases between. The CDR3 spans 15 residues. Germline V lookup: CDR1 MDHEN, CDR2 SYDVKM. The full variable domain, in which reference TRBV28 and TRBJ2-1 provide the parts outside the CDR3, is DVKVTQSSRYLVKRTGEKVFLECVQDMDHENMFWYRQDPGLGLRLIYFSYDVKMKEKGDIPEGYSVSREKKERFSLILESASTNQTSMYLCASRPPWTRGNEQFFGPGTRLTVL.

In this sample, this clonotype turned up many times. The chain combines TRBV5-1 with TRBJ2-3; the D gene is possibly TRBD1 (5 bases). V was cut by 1 base and J by 5 bases, with 11 bases left in between. Looked up from germline, CDR1 is SGHRS and CDR2 is YFSETQ. This CDR3 contains 14 residues. This chain's CDR3 is CASSLSTGGDTQYF. The DNA of the CDR3 is TGCGCCAGCAGCTTGAGTACAGGTGGAGATACGCAGTATTTT.

This clonotype occurred many times. V gene TRBV12-3 or TRBV12-4 combines with J gene TRBJ2-7, with 7 nucleotides matching TRBD2. V gave up 6 bases and J gave up 3 bases; unmatched junction bases: 8. This CDR3 is built from 14 residues. DNA for the CDR3: TGTGCCAGCAGCCCCGGGACTAAACTCTACGAGCAGTACTTC. Protein product: CASSPGTKLYEQYF.

The rearrangement joins TRBV7-2 to TRBJ2-1; TRBD2 aligns across 7 bases. The V segment lost 0 bases and the J segment 5 bases; nucleotides outside the gene matches: 7. There are 16 residues in the CDR3. Per the germline V gene, CDR1 is SGHTA and CDR2 is FQGNSA. Here the CDR3 reads CASSLAWSSGDNEQFF. The CDR3 coding sequence is TGTGCCAGCAGCTTAGCTTGGTCTAGCGGTGACAATGAGCAGTTCTTC.

This clonotype was recorded at least ten times. The chain recombines TRBV2 with TRBJ2-3, with D hard to call. V lost 5 bases to trimming and J lost 5 bases, with 11 bases between them. The CDR3 consists of 13 residues. Germline V gives CDR1 SNHLY, CDR2 FYNNEI. CDR3: CASSSQPGDTQYF. CDR3 DNA: TGTGCCAGCAGTTCTCAGCCCGGAGATACGCAGTATTTT.

This clonotype was seen at least ten times. The rearrangement links TRBV7-8 to TRBJ2-7, with D possibly being TRBD1 or TRBD2 (5 bases each). This CDR3 has 13 residues. CDR1 is SGHVS, CDR2 FQNEAQ, per germline. The V end lost 2 bases, the J end lost 3 bases, and 8 bases lay between the germline ends. The chain's CDR3 is CASSLTGGYEQYV. The CDR3 DNA reads as TGTGCCAGCAGCTTAACTGGGGGCTACGAGCAGTACGTC.

This clonotype was counted many times. The chain employs TRBV12-3 or TRBV12-4 and TRBJ1-2; D is uncertain. The CDR3 is 16 amino acids. V shed 5 bases and J shed 0 bases, with 16 bases lying between them. CDR3 nucleotides: TGTGCCAGCAGTAGCAACAACCGGGCTCCTAACTATGGCTACACCTTC. Translating gives CASSSNNRAPNYGYTF.

The rearrangement uses TRBV7-9 and TRBJ2-2; D gene ambiguous. Germline V gene data show CDR1 as SEHNR and CDR2 as FQNEAQ (reference sequence). This CDR3 has 14 residues. Trimming cost V 1 base and J 2 bases, with 5 bases left between them. The CDR3 coding sequence is TGTGCCAGCAGCTTAGTTGCTAACACCGGGGAGCTGTTTTTT. Amino acid sequence: CASSLVANTGELFF.

This clonotype was observed a handful of times. The chain links TRBV7-6 to TRBJ1-1; D unresolved. Germline CDR1 and CDR2: SGHVS and FNYEAQ. This CDR3 region has 13 residues. Trimming shortened V by 0 bases and J by 6 bases, and 8 bases separated the two germline ends. The DNA of the CDR3 is TGTGCCAGCAGCTTAGCGCTAGAAGCTGAAGCTTTCTTT. It translates to CASSLALEAEAFF.

The chain is built from TRBV6-5 and TRBJ2-7; D unclear. V was cut by 0 bases and J by 3 bases, with 9 bases left in between. Germline V gives CDR1 MNHEY, CDR2 SVGAGI. This CDR3 comprises 14 residues. CDR3 sequence: CASSYSRTLYEQYF. The CDR3 nucleotides read TGTGCCAGCAGTTACTCACGGACCCTCTACGAGCAGTACTTC.

This clonotype was observed a few times. The gene calls are TRBV28 and TRBJ2-7, with D perhaps TRBD2 (6 bases). Trimming stripped 5 bases from V and 5 bases from J, with 10 bases between. The CDR3 runs to 12 residues. Germline CDR1 is MDHEN and CDR2 is SYDVKM. The CDR3, as DNA: TGTGCCAGCAGTCTAGCGTTCCACGAGCAGTACTTC. Its translation is CASSLAFHEQYF.